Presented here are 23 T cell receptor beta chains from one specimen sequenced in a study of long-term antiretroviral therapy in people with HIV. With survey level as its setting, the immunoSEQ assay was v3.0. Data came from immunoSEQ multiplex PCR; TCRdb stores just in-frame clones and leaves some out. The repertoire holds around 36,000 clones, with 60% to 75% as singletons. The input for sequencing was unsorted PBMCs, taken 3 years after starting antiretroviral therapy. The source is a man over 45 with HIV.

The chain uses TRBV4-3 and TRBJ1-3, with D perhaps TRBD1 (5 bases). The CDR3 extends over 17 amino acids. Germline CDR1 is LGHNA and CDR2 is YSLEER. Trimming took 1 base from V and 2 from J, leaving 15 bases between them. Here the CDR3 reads CASSQGAGNLPGNTIYF. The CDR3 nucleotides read TGCGCCAGCAGCCAAGGGGCAGGGAATTTGCCTGGAAACACCATATATTTT.

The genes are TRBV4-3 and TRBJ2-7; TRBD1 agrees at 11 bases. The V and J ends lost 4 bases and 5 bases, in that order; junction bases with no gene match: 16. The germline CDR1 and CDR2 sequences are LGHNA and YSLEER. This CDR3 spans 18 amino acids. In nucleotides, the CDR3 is TGCGCCAGCAGCCGATCAGAAGGGGGGACAGGGGGGTTCGACGAGCAGTACTTC. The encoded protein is CASSRSEGGTGGFDEQYF.

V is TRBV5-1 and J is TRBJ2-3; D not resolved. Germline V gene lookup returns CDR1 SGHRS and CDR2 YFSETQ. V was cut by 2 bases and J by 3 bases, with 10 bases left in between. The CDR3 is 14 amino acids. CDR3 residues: CASSFLEGTDTQYF. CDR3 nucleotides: TGCGCCAGCAGCTTCCTCGAAGGTACAGATACGCAGTATTTT.

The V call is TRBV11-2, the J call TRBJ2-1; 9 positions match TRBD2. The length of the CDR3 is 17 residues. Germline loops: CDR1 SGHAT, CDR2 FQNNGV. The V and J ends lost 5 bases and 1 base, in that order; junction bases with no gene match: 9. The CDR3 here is CASSPFSGRGSYNEQFF. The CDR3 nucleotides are TGTGCCAGCAGCCCTTTTAGCGGGAGAGGGTCCTACAATGAGCAGTTCTTC. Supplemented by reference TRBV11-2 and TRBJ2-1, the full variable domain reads EAGVAQSPRYKIIEKRQSVAFWCNPISGHATLYWYQQILGQGPKLLIQFQNNGVVDDSQLPKDRFSAERLKGVDSTLKIQPAKLEDSAVYLCASSPFSGRGSYNEQFFGPGTRLTVL.

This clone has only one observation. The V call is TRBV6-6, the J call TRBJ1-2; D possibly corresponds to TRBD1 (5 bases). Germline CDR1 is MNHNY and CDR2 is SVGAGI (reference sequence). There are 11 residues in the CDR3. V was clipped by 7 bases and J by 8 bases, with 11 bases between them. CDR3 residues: CASTSGGGYTF. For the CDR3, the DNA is TGTGCCAGCACCAGCGGGGGGGGCTACACCTTC.

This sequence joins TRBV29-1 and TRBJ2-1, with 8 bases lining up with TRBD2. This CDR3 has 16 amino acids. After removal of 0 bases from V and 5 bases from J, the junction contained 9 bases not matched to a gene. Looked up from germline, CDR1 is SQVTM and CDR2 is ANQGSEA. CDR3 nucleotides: TGCAGCGTTGAAGACCCTTTTAGCGGGATCAACAATGAGCAGTTCTTC. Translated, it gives CSVEDPFSGINNEQFF.

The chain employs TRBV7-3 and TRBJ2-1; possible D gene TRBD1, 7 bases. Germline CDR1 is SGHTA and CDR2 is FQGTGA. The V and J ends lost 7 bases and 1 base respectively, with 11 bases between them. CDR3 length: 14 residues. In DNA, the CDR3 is TGTGCCAGCAAACCAGGGGGGTCCTACAATGAGCAGTTCTTC. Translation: CASKPGGSYNEQFF.

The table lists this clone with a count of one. The CDR3 nucleotides read TGTGCCAGCAGTGAAGTAGCGGGAGTCGGGTATACGCAGTATTTT. Translated, it gives CASSEVAGVGYTQYF. The chain couples TRBV6-1 to TRBJ2-3, with TRBD2 identical over 9 bases. Per germline, CDR1 MNHNS and CDR2 SASEGT. CDR3 length equals 15 residues. After removal of 1 base from V and 7 bases from J, the junction contained 6 bases not matched to a gene.

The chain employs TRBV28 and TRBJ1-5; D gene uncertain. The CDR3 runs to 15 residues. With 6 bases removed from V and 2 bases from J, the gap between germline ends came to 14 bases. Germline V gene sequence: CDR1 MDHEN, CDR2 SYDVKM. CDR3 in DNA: TGTGCCAGCAGGGCAGATCGGCTGGGCAATCAGCCCCAGCATTTT. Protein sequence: CASRADRLGNQPQHF.

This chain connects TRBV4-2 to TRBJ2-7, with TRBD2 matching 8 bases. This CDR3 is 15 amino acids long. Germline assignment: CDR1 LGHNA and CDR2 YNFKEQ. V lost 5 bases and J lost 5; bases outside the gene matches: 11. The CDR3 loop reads CASSASGTRLHEQYF. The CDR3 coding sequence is TGTGCCAGCAGCGCGTCCGGGACTAGACTCCACGAGCAGTACTTC.

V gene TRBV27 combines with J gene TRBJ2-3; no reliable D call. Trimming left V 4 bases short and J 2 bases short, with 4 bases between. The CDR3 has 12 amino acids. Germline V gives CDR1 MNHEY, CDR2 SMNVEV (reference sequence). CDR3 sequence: CASSSVTDTQYF. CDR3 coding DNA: TGTGCCAGCAGTTCCGTCACAGATACGCAGTATTTT.

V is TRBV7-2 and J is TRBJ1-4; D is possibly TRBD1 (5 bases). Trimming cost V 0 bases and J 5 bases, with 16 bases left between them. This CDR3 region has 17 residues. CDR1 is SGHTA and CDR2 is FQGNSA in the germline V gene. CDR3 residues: CASSLALSGGSNEKLFF. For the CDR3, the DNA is TGTGCCAGCAGCTTAGCCCTCTCGGGGGGTTCCAATGAAAAACTGTTTTTT.

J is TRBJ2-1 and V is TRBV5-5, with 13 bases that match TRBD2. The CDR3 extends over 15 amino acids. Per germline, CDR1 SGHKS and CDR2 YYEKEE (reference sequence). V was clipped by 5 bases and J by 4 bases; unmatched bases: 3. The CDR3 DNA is TGTGCCAGCAGTTCGACTAGCGGGGGGTACAATGAGCAGTTCTTC. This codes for CASSSTSGGYNEQFF.

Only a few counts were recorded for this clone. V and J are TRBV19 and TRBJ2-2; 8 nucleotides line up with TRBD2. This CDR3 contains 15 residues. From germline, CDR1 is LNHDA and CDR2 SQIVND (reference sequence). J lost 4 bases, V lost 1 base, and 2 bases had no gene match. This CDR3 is CASSIGGGITGELFF. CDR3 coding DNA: TGTGCCAGTAGTATAGGCGGGGGGATCACCGGGGAGCTGTTTTTT.

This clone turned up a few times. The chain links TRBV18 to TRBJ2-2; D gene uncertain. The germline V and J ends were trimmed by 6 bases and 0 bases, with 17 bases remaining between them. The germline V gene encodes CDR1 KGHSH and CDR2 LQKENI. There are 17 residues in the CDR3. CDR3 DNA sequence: TGTGCCAGCTCCCCGTTTAAGTCACGGACGAACACCGGGGAGCTGTTTTTT. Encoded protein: CASSPFKSRTNTGELFF.

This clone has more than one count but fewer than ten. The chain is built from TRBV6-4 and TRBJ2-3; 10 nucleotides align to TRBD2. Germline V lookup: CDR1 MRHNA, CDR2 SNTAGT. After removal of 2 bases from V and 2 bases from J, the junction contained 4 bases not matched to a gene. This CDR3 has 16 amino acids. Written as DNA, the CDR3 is TGTGCCAGCAGTGACACGAGCGGGGGGGCCACAGATACGCAGTATTTT. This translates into CASSDTSGGATDTQYF.

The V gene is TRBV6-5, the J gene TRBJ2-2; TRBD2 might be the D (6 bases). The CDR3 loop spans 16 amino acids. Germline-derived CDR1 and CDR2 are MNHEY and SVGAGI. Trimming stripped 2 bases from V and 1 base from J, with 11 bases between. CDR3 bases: TGTGCCAGCAGTTACGGGAGGACCAAGAACACCGGGGAGCTGTTTTTT. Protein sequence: CASSYGRTKNTGELFF.

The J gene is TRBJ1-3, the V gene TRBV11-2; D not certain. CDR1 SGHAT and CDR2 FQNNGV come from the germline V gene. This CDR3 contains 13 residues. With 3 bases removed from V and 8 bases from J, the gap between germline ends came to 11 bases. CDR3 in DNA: TGTGCCAGCAGCTTCGAATCAGGCCACACCATATATTTT. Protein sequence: CASSFESGHTIYF. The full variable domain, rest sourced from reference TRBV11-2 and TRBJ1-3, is EAGVAQSPRYKIIEKRQSVAFWCNPISGHATLYWYQQILGQGPKLLIQFQNNGVVDDSQLPKDRFSAERLKGVDSTLKIQPAKLEDSAVYLCASSFESGHTIYFGEGSWLTVV.

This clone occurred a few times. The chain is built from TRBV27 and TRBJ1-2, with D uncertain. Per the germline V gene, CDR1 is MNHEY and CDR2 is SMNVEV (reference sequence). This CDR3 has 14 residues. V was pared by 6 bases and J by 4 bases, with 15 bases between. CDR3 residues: CASSPSSALYGYTF. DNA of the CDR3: TGTGCCAGCAGCCCATCCTCCGCTCTCTATGGCTACACCTTC.

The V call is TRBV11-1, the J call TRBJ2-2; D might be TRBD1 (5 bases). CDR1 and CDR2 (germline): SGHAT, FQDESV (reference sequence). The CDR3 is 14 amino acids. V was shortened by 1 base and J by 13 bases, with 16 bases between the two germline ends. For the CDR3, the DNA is TGTGCCAGCAGCTTAGGCCGCAGGGTTGGTGCGCTGTTTTTT. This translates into CASSLGRRVGALFF. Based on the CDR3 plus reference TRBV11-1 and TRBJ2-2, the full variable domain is EAEVAQSPRYKITEKSQAVAFWCDPISGHATLYWYRQILGQGPELLVQFQDESVVDDSQLPKDRFSAERLKGVDSTLKIQPAELGDSAMYLCASSLGRRVGALFFGEGSRLTVL.

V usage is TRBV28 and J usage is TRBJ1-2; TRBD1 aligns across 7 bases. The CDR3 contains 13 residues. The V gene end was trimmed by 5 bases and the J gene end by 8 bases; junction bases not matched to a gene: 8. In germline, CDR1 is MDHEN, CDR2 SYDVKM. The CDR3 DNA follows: TGTGCCAGCAGTATAGGGCAGGGGGACGGCTACACCTTC. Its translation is CASSIGQGDGYTF.

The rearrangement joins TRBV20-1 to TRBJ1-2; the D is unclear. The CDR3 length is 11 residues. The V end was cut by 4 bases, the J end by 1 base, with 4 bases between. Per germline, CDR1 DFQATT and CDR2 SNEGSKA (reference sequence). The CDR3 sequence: CSAIGNYGYTF. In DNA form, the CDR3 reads TGCAGTGCTATTGGTAACTATGGCTACACCTTC.

The CDR3 is CASSLNRDLFYEQYF. In nucleotides, the CDR3 is TGTGCCAGCAGCTTAAACAGAGATCTATTCTACGAGCAGTACTTC. The rearrangement uses TRBV7-2 and TRBJ2-7; D call uncertain. Trimming stripped 2 bases from V and 3 bases from J, with 14 bases between. Germline V gene sequence: CDR1 SGHTA, CDR2 FQGNSA. The CDR3 sequence is 15 residues long.